Presented here are 29 T cell receptor beta chains from one specimen sequenced in a study of T cell responses to AZD1222 COVID-19 vaccine. TCRdb's copy holds only in-frame clones and misses some; the assay was immunoSEQ multiplex PCR. The sample shows more than 80,000 clones, 85% to 90% of them seen only once. The material was peripheral blood, obtained 28 days after the second AZD1222 dose. These TCRs come from an adult who received the AZD1222 COVID-19 vaccine.

This clone was observed a single time. The chain recombines TRBV4-3 with TRBJ2-7, with 10 nucleotides matching TRBD1. V trimming: 2 bases; J trimming: 6 bases; junction bases outside the gene matches: 4. The CDR3 covers 14 residues. The germline V gene encodes CDR1 LGHNA and CDR2 YSLEER. The CDR3 sequence is CASSQRQGAGEQYF. The CDR3 coding sequence is TGCGCCAGCAGCCAACGACAGGGGGCTGGCGAGCAGTACTTC.

The chain links TRBV7-9 to TRBJ2-7, with D perhaps matching TRBD1 (5 bases). Per the germline V gene, CDR1 is SEHNR and CDR2 is FQNEAQ (reference sequence). The CDR3 runs 14 residues. V lost 2 bases, J lost 4 bases, and 12 bases lay in between. CDR3 protein: CASSLIGHPYEQYF. The CDR3 DNA follows: TGTGCCAGCAGCTTAATCGGACATCCATACGAGCAGTACTTC.

This chain connects TRBV3-1 (or the pseudogene TRBV3-2) to TRBJ1-3; no firm D call. This CDR3 has 14 residues. Germline values: CDR1 LGHDT, CDR2 YNNKEL (reference sequence). The ends were cut back, 0 bases at V and 3 bases at J, with 6 bases in the middle. In DNA form, the CDR3 reads TGTGCCAGCAGCCAAGATCCCGGTGGAAACACCATATATTTT. Its translation is CASSQDPGGNTIYF.

V gene TRBV18 combines with J gene TRBJ2-3; unclear D gene. V was trimmed by 3 bases and J by 2 bases, leaving 6 bases between them. Germline values: CDR1 KGHSH, CDR2 LQKENI. There are 13 residues in the CDR3. In nucleotides, the CDR3 is TGTGCCAGCTCACCTGGCAACACAGATACGCAGTATTTT. Amino acid sequence: CASSPGNTDTQYF.

The chain joins TRBV11-2 to TRBJ1-1; TRBD1 agrees at 10 bases. V was pared by 4 bases and J by 3 bases, with 11 bases of the junction left unmatched. Per the germline V gene, CDR1 is SGHAT and CDR2 is FQNNGV. CDR3 length: 17 amino acids. The chain's CDR3 is CASSSRTGGVVDTEAFF. In nucleotides, the CDR3 is TGTGCCAGCAGCTCTCGGACAGGGGGGGTGGTAGACACTGAAGCTTTCTTT.

The chain carries TRBV7-8 and TRBJ2-7; 8 bases are shared with TRBD2. Trimming removed 3 bases from V and 4 bases from J; junction bases left unmatched: 11. In germline, CDR1 is SGHVS, CDR2 FQNEAQ. This CDR3 contains 16 residues. The CDR3 nucleotides read TGTGCCAGCAGCTTGAGGGGAGGGGCGGGAGGATACGAGCAGTACTTC. Translated: CASSLRGGAGGYEQYF. Drawing the rest from reference TRBV7-8 and TRBJ2-7, the complete variable domain is GAGVSQSPRYKVAKRGQDVALRCDPISGHVSLFWYQQALGQGPEFLTYFQNEAQLDKSGLPSDRFFAERPEGSVSTLKIQRTQQEDSAVYLCASSLRGGAGGYEQYFGPGTRLTVT.

This rearrangement joins TRBV6-5 to TRBJ2-7; D is ambiguous. The CDR3 loop spans 13 amino acids. Trimming took off 6 bases at V and 2 bases at J, with 11 bases between the two ends. Looked up from germline, CDR1 is MNHEY and CDR2 is SVGAGI. For the CDR3, the DNA is TGTGCCAGCAGCGGTCCCAGTCCCTACGAGCAGTACTTC. Protein sequence: CASSGPSPYEQYF.

The gene calls are TRBV30 and TRBJ1-5, with unresolved D. There are 11 residues in the CDR3. Trimming took 0 bases from V and 9 from J, leaving 6 bases between them. Germline V gene sequence: CDR1 GTSNPN, CDR2 SVGIG (reference sequence). The DNA for the CDR3 is TGTGCCTGGAGTGTACGGGGGCCCCAGCATTTT. Its protein is CAWSVRGPQHF.

The chain uses TRBV10-3 and TRBJ1-5; 10 nucleotides align to TRBD1. J was trimmed by 7 bases and V by 5 bases; bases with no gene match: 11. Per the germline V gene, CDR1 is ENHRY and CDR2 is SYGVKD. The CDR3 extends over 16 amino acids. The CDR3 protein is CAISQPTGGWEQPQHF. The CDR3 bases are TGTGCCATCAGTCAACCGACAGGGGGCTGGGAGCAGCCCCAGCATTTT.

The chain carries TRBV12-3 or TRBV12-4 and TRBJ1-1, with D uncertain. The length of the CDR3 is 13 residues. V was pared by 5 bases and J by 11 bases, with 18 bases between. The CDR3 loop is CASSLARVELAFF. Here the CDR3 DNA reads TGTGCCAGCAGTCTGGCCCGTGTGGAGTTGGCTTTCTTT.

The chain's CDR3 is CASSSSYNSPLHF. The CDR3 DNA reads TGTGCCAGCAGTTCCAGCTATAATTCACCCCTCCACTTT. J is TRBJ1-6 and V is TRBV6-5; D is unresolved. The V gene's germline CDR1 is MNHEY and CDR2 SVGAGI. Trimming cost V 4 bases and J 3 bases, with 4 bases left between them. This CDR3 is 13 amino acids long.

The gene calls are TRBV7-2 and TRBJ2-3; 8 bases are a match to TRBD2. After removal of 1 base from V and 2 bases from J, the junction contained 5 bases not matched to a gene. Germline CDR1 and CDR2: SGHTA and FQGNSA. The CDR3 runs 16 residues. The DNA of the CDR3 is TGTGCCAGCAGCTTAGTAGCGGGGCGATTCACAGATACGCAGTATTTT. Residues: CASSLVAGRFTDTQYF. The full variable domain, completed using reference TRBV7-2 and TRBJ2-3, is GAGVSQSPSNKVTEKGKDVELRCDPISGHTALYWYRQSLGQGLEFLIYFQGNSAPDKSGLPSDRFSAERTGGSVSTLTIQRTQQEDSAVYLCASSLVAGRFTDTQYFGPGTRLTVL.

The J gene is TRBJ1-1, the V gene TRBV27; TRBD1 is a possible D gene (5 bases). CDR3 size: 18 residues. V was shortened by 2 bases and J by 0 bases, with 19 bases between the two germline ends. Germline CDR1 is MNHEY and CDR2 is SMNVEV (reference sequence). In DNA, the CDR3 is TGTGCCAGCAGTTTAATCGGGGTTCCAGGGAAAATGAACACTGAAGCTTTCTTT. Encoded protein: CASSLIGVPGKMNTEAFF.

The genes are TRBV15 and TRBJ1-3, with 7 nucleotides matching TRBD1. V trimming: 0 bases; J trimming: 0 bases; junction bases outside the gene matches: 17. This CDR3 region has 21 residues. Looked up from germline, CDR1 is LNHNV and CDR2 is YYDKDF (reference sequence). CDR3 coding DNA: TGTGCCACCAGCAGAGATCTCTATGGCGGGACAGTCCCTCTCTCTGGAAACACCATATATTTT. Translated: CATSRDLYGGTVPLSGNTIYF.

V is TRBV4-3 and J is TRBJ2-3, with TRBD2 matching 8 bases. The germline V gene has CDR1 LGHNA and CDR2 YSLEER. This CDR3 contains 17 residues. V shed 0 bases and J 4 bases; nucleotides not matched to a gene: 9. The CDR3 DNA sequence: TGCGCCAGCAGCCAAGATCTCCAGCGGGGGATGGCAGATACGCAGTATTTT. Translating it yields CASSQDLQRGMADTQYF.

The chain is built from TRBV5-5 and TRBJ2-1; tentatively, D is TRBD2 (6 bases). The CDR3 length is 17 residues. The ends were cut back, 0 bases at V and 7 bases at J, with 20 bases in the middle. CDR1 SGHKS and CDR2 YYEKEE come from the germline V gene (reference sequence). The CDR3 nucleotides read TGTGCCAGCAGCTTGGCCCCCGCCTTTGCGGGATGGAATGAGCAGTTCTTC. It is translated as CASSLAPAFAGWNEQFF.

The count of this clone is one. The chain couples TRBV18 to TRBJ2-3; D is undetermined. Trimming cost V 3 bases and J 1 base, with 8 bases left between them. Looked up from germline, CDR1 is KGHSH and CDR2 is LQKENI. This CDR3 is 14 amino acids long. CDR3 amino acids: CASSPSQRTDTQYF. The DNA for the CDR3 is TGTGCCAGCTCACCCTCGCAGCGCACAGATACGCAGTATTTT.

The chain combines TRBV19 with TRBJ1-5; the D is unclear. The germline V gene has CDR1 LNHDA and CDR2 SQIVND (reference sequence). Trimming left V 8 bases short and J 3 bases short, with 14 bases between. The CDR3 loop spans 14 amino acids. The CDR3 spells CASCTSGPNQPQHF. The CDR3 coding sequence is TGTGCCAGTTGCACCTCGGGCCCCAATCAGCCCCAGCATTTT.

The chain joins TRBV3-1 (or the pseudogene TRBV3-2) to TRBJ1-4; D possibly corresponds to TRBD1 (5 bases). Trimming pared 2 bases from V and 6 bases from J, leaving 16 bases between. Germline V lookup: CDR1 LGHDT, CDR2 YNNKEL (reference sequence). CDR3 length: 16 residues. DNA for the CDR3: TGTGCCAGCAGCCAAAGGTTGCAAGGGGTCGATGAAAAACTGTTTTTT. It translates to CASSQRLQGVDEKLFF.

The rearrangement links TRBV5-1 to TRBJ1-1, with D uncertain. Trimming cost V 2 bases and J 3 bases, with 8 bases left between them. The CDR3 consists of 13 residues. CDR1 is SGHRS and CDR2 is YFSETQ in the germline V gene. For the CDR3, the DNA is TGCGCCAGCAGCTTCTTTGGGGACACTGAAGCTTTCTTT. It yields the protein CASSFFGDTEAFF.

The V and J genes are TRBV7-8 and TRBJ2-1; D ambiguous. Trimming removed 3 bases from V and 0 bases from J, with 9 bases in between. Germline V lookup: CDR1 SGHVS, CDR2 FQNEAQ. The CDR3 has 15 amino acids. Here the CDR3 reads CASSFQRSSYNEQFF. CDR3 nucleotide sequence: TGTGCCAGCAGCTTTCAGAGAAGCTCCTACAATGAGCAGTTCTTC.

The genes are TRBV1 and TRBJ2-1; the table's D call TRBD2 went unverified against the DNA. TRBV1 is flagged as a pseudogene. This CDR3 has 19 residues. The CDR3 sequence: CTSSQVAGARSCFNNEQFF. The CDR3, as DNA: TGCACCAGCAGCCAAGTAGCGGGGGCCCGGTCTTGTTTCAACAATGAGCAGTTCTTC.

This clone has more than one count but fewer than ten. The gene calls are TRBV12-3 or TRBV12-4 and TRBJ2-2, with no clear D. The CDR3 extends over 13 amino acids. Between the trimmed V and J ends, which lost 3 bases and 5 bases, there was a span of 7 bases. The CDR3 loop reads CASSLWVTGELFF. The CDR3 coding sequence is TGTGCCAGCAGTTTGTGGGTTACCGGGGAGCTGTTTTTT.

V usage is TRBV11-2 and J usage is TRBJ1-6; a possible D gene is TRBD1 (5 bases). Per the germline V gene, CDR1 is SGHAT and CDR2 is FQNNGV. Trimming took off 3 bases at V and 7 bases at J, with 10 bases between the two ends. The CDR3 consists of 14 residues. This chain's CDR3 is CASSLWGENSPLHF. The CDR3, as DNA: TGTGCCAGCAGCTTGTGGGGGGAGAATTCACCCCTCCACTTT.

The J gene is TRBJ1-1, the V gene TRBV6-5, with D possibly being TRBD1 (5 bases). This CDR3 is built from 13 residues. V was trimmed by 7 bases and J by 1 base, leaving 10 bases between them. Per the germline V gene, CDR1 is MNHEY and CDR2 is SVGAGI. Here the CDR3 DNA reads TGTGCCAGCACGCTTGGACAGAACACTGAAGCTTTCTTT. Its protein is CASTLGQNTEAFF.

The CDR3 is CASSLGLADYEQYF. CDR3 DNA sequence: TGTGCCAGCAGCTTGGGACTAGCGGATTACGAGCAGTACTTC. The rearrangement uses TRBV7-8 and TRBJ2-7, with 11 bases matching TRBD2. CDR3 length: 14 residues. V shed 3 bases, J shed 4 bases, and the junction held 2 bases outside the gene matches. Germline CDR1 is SGHVS and CDR2 is FQNEAQ.

The chain employs TRBV6-5 and TRBJ1-2; D call uncertain. CDR1 and CDR2 from the germline V gene are MNHEY and SVGAGI. This CDR3 is 12 amino acids long. Deletions cut 7 bases from V and 4 bases from J, with 10 bases between. The CDR3 spells CASNSAGYGYTF. The CDR3 DNA is TGTGCCAGCAACTCGGCGGGCTATGGCTACACCTTC.

The sample holds one count of this clone. The V call is TRBV18, the J call TRBJ1-1; possibly TRBD1 for D (5 bases). The CDR3 totals 14 residues. Germline V gene sequence: CDR1 KGHSH, CDR2 LQKENI. Trimming took 5 bases from V and 5 from J, leaving 15 bases between them. CDR3 region: CASSAQEKGTEAFF. The CDR3 bases are TGTGCCAGCTCAGCTCAGGAGAAGGGGACTGAAGCTTTCTTT.

The rearrangement uses TRBV5-6 and TRBJ1-2, with D perhaps matching TRBD1 (5 bases). Germline CDR1 reads SGHDT; CDR2 reads YYEEEE. Trimming pared 2 bases from V and 5 bases from J, leaving 22 bases between. This CDR3 is built from 17 residues. CDR3 DNA: TGTGCCAGCAGCTTAGCCGCTGGGGGGGAAAGGAAATATGGCTACACCTTC. This sequence encodes CASSLAAGGERKYGYTF.